Listed below are T cell receptor beta chains from one sample, sequenced in a study of post-analysis software for immune sequencing data. One entry per CDR3 protein results from TCRdb running MiXCR on the PCR reads. The sample carries over 700,000 distinct CDR3 sequences, 25% to 30% recorded once. The sequencing input was blood. The receptors shown here come from a girl aged 5-17 years with multiple sclerosis. CDR3s include the opening cysteine and the closing phenylalanine or tryptophan. The D gene is left open where the match is weak. Where a row states a size, it is once, few, many or the class of an expanded clone; other rows omit it.

J gene: TRBJ2-1; clone size: few; D gene: TRBD1; V gene: TRBV20-1; CDR3 DNA: TGCAGTGCCCCGGGACAGAATGGGGATGAGCAGTTCTTC; CDR3 protein: CSAPGQNGDEQFF
J gene: TRBJ2-7; clone size: .; D gene: .; V gene: TRBV20-1; CDR3 DNA: TGCAGTGCTAGAGAACGAGGGGGTGGTGAGCAGTACTTC; CDR3 protein: CSARERGGGEQYF
J gene: TRBJ2-7; clone size: .; D gene: TRBD1; V gene: TRBV7-2; CDR3 DNA: TGTGCCAGCAGCGGAACGCCGGGACAGGGCTACGAGCAGTACTTC; CDR3 protein: CASSGTPGQGYEQYF
J gene: TRBJ1-2; clone size: few; D gene: .; V gene: TRBV15; CDR3 DNA: TGTGCCACCAGTCTGGACGACCACTATGGCTACACCTTC; CDR3 protein: CATSLDDHYGYTF
J gene: TRBJ1-1; clone size: few; D gene: TRBD1; V gene: TRBV27; CDR3 DNA: TGTGCCAGCAGTTTATCGAAGGGGAACAGGGGGACTGAAGCTTTCTTT; CDR3 protein: CASSLSKGNRGTEAFF
J gene: TRBJ1-2; clone size: few; D gene: .; V gene: TRBV20-1; CDR3 DNA: TGCAGTGCTGGGGGCCGCGGGGGAGGTGGTGGCTACACCTTC; CDR3 protein: CSAGGRGGGGGYTF
J gene: TRBJ2-7; clone size: .; D gene: .; V gene: TRBV20-1; CDR3 DNA: TGCAGTGCTGGGAGGACAGTTGGATACGGGCAGTACTTC; CDR3 protein: CSAGRTVGYGQYF
J gene: TRBJ1-2; clone size: .; D gene: TRBD1; V gene: TRBV20-1; CDR3 DNA: TGCAGTGCACCCGACAGGGCTGGTGGCTACACCTTC; CDR3 protein: CSAPDRAGGYTF
J gene: TRBJ1-2; clone size: many; D gene: .; V gene: TRBV27; CDR3 DNA: TGTGCCAGCAGCCTAAGGGTGCCACCAATATATGGCTACACCTTC; CDR3 protein: CASSLRVPPIYGYTF
J gene: TRBJ2-1; clone size: few; D gene: TRBD2; V gene: TRBV27; CDR3 DNA: TGTGCCAGCAGTTTAGAGGGACTAGCGGGAGTACACAATGAGCAGTTCTTC; CDR3 protein: CASSLEGLAGVHNEQFF
J gene: TRBJ2-3; clone size: few; D gene: TRBD2; V gene: TRBV6-1; CDR3 DNA: TGTGCCAGCAGTGAAGGTGACCGGGGGGCAGATACGCAGTATTTT; CDR3 protein: CASSEGDRGADTQYF
J gene: TRBJ2-1; clone size: .; D gene: .; V gene: TRBV29-1; CDR3 DNA: TGCACCATTGGGGTGACTTGGGGGCAGTTCTTC; CDR3 protein: CTIGVTWGQFF